The 5 T cell receptor beta chains listed next were all sequenced from one sample in a study of blood T cells in healthy people across ages. Combining a sample-barcoded 5' primer with a J-beta primer mix, a second PCR ran for roughly 6 to 12 cycles. TCRdb reprocessed the 5' RACE reads with MiXCR, giving one entry per CDR3 protein. The sample yields some 730,000 distinct CDR3 sequences, about 20% seen once. Sequencing was performed on blood. The receptor set was obtained from a man between 65 and 80 years old in good health.

Many counts were recorded for this clonotype. V gene TRBV29-1 combines with J gene TRBJ2-3, with D tentatively TRBD2 (7 bases). The length of the CDR3 is 15 residues. V was cut by 7 bases and J by 6 bases, with 23 bases left in between. CDR1 and CDR2 from the germline V gene are SQVTM and ANQGSEA. This CDR3 reads CSASVGGAQADTQYF. The CDR3 region has the DNA TGCAGCGCTAGTGTTGGGGGGGCGCAGGCGGATACGCAGTATTTT.

A few counts support this clonotype. The chain is built from TRBV10-3 and TRBJ2-1, with a possible D match to TRBD2 (6 bases). The V end was cut by 0 bases, the J end by 3 bases, with 6 bases between. CDR1 is ENHRY and CDR2 is SYGVKD in the germline V gene. The CDR3 covers 14 residues. CDR3 nucleotide sequence: TGTGCCATCAGTGAGTCGACTAGCTACAATGAGCAGTTCTTC. As protein: CAISESTSYNEQFF.

The chain combines TRBV20-1 with TRBJ2-7, with D unclear. The CDR3 spans 16 residues. V lost 6 bases, J lost 0 bases, and 21 bases lay in between. The germline V gene has CDR1 DFQATT and CDR2 SNEGSKA (reference sequence). DNA for the CDR3: TGCAGTGCCATCCTAGTCCACGGGTTTGGCTCCTACGAGCAGTACTTC. Its translation: CSAILVHGFGSYEQYF.

This clonotype was found a few times. The rearrangement joins TRBV5-1 to TRBJ2-4, with D possibly TRBD1 on 6 matching bases. Germline V gene sequence: CDR1 SGHRS, CDR2 YFSETQ. The CDR3 totals 16 residues. V was pared by 1 base and J by 1 base, with 12 bases between. Here the CDR3 reads CASSLHRVGAKNIQYF. The CDR3 nucleotides are TGCGCCAGCAGCTTGCACAGGGTGGGGGCCAAAAACATTCAGTACTTC.

In DNA, the CDR3 is TGTGCCATCAGTGGGGCAGACTACTACAATGAGCAGTTCTTC. Translating it yields CAISGADYYNEQFF. This chain joins TRBV10-3 and TRBJ2-5, with D tentatively TRBD2 (5 bases). TRBJ2-1 explains the end of the DNA better; the J call may be wrong. The CDR3 is made up of 14 amino acids. Per the germline V gene, CDR1 is ENHRY and CDR2 is SYGVKD.